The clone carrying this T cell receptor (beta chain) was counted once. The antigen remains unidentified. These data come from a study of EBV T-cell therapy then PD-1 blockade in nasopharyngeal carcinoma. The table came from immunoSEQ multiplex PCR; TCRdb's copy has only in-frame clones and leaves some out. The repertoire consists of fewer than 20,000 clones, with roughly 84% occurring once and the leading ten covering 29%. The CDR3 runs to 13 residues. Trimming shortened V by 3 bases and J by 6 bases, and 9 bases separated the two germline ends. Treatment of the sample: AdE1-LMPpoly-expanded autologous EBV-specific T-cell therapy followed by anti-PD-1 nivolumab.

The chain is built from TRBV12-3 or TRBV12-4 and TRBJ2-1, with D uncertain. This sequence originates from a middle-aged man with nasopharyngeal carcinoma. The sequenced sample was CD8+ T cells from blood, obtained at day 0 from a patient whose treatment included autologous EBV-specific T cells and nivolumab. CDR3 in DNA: TGTGCCAGCAGTTTCGGCCCCGCCAATGAGCAGTTCTTC. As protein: CASSFGPANEQFF.